The rows below give T cell receptor beta chains drawn from one sample of a study of post-analysis software for immune sequencing data. One entry per CDR3 protein, called by TCRdb with MiXCR from the PCR reads. Counted here are a few hundred thousand distinct CDR3 sequences, less than 40% occurring once; the ten biggest clones make up less than 8%. Sample: blood. The origin of the receptors is a girl aged 2 to 10 with multiple sclerosis. CDR3s include the opening cysteine and the closing phenylalanine or tryptophan. The D gene is left open where the match is weak. Clone size, where shown, is once, few, many, or a class for clones that have expanded.

TRBV7-8	few	TRBJ2-3	TRBD2	16	TGTGCCAGCAGCTACCGTAGCGGGACAAGCACAGATACGCAGTATTTT	CASSYRSGTSTDTQYF
TRBV6-5	.	TRBJ2-6	TRBD1	17	TGTGCCAGCAGTTACGCGGACAGGGCAACTGGGGCCAACGTCCTGACTTTC	CASSYADRATGANVLTF
TRBV3-1	.	TRBJ2-1	.	12	TGTGCCAGCAGCCAAGGAAGGGCTTTAGAGTTCTTC	CASSQGRALEFF
TRBV6-1	.	TRBJ1-5	.	14	TGTGCCAGCAGACCTACAGGGTACAATCAGCCCCAGCATTTT	CASRPTGYNQPQHF
TRBV20-1	.	TRBJ1-2	.	15	TGCAGTGCTAGAGATGTATTCCGGGGCCACTATGGCTACACCTTC	CSARDVFRGHYGYTF
TRBV20-1	.	TRBJ2-3	TRBD1	11	TGCAGTGCTCAAGGGACAGGGAGGAGGTATTTT	CSAQGTGRRYF
TRBV27	.	TRBJ1-1	TRBD1	15	TGTGCCAGCAGTTTATCGATAGGGGGCGTAAGGAACGCTTTCTTT	CASSLSIGGVRNAFF
TRBV3-1	.	TRBJ2-7	.	13	TGTGCCAGCAGCCTCCCTGGTATCAACGAGCAGTACTTC	CASSLPGINEQYF
TRBV4-1	few	TRBJ2-4	TRBD2	17	TGCGCCAGCAGCCAAGCAGGACTAGCGGGGGGGAAAAACATTCAGTACTTC	CASSQAGLAGGKNIQYF
TRBV7-2	once	TRBJ2-1	TRBD1	13	TGTGCCAGCAGCTCCGACAGGGACAATGAGCAGTTCTTC	CASSSDRDNEQFF
TRBV28	.	TRBJ1-6	.	13	TGTGCCAGCAGGGGATACCATAATTCACCCCTCCACTTT	CASRGYHNSPLHF
TRBV7-9	.	TRBJ2-1	.	15	TGTGCCAGCAGCCCCCGGGCAGGTATTGGGAATGAGCAGTTCTTC	CASSPRAGIGNEQFF
TRBV7-3	few	TRBJ2-1	TRBD1	16	TGTGCCAGCAGCTTAAATGCGGGACAGGTTTACAATGAGCAGTTCTTC	CASSLNAGQVYNEQFF
TRBV20-1	few	TRBJ2-3	TRBD1	14	TGCAGTGCATCCCGGGACAGTATCACAGATACGCAGTATTTT	CSASRDSITDTQYF
TRBV2	.	TRBJ1-3	TRBD1	14	TGTGCCAGCAAAGAAGGGACAGCTGGAAACACCATATATTTT	CASKEGTAGNTIYF
TRBV28	many	TRBJ2-7	.	11	TGTGCCAGCAGTTTTAGGTACGAGCAGTACTTC	CASSFRYEQYF
TRBV7-4	.	TRBJ2-3	TRBD2	16	TGTGCCAGCAGCCTAGGACTAGCGGGGCCAACAGATACGCAGTATTTT	CASSLGLAGPTDTQYF
TRBV20-1	few	TRBJ2-4	TRBD1	12	TGCAGTGCTAGGGGGACAGATAACATTCAGTACTTC	CSARGTDNIQYF
TRBV4-3	few	TRBJ2-7	TRBD1	15	TGCGCCAGCAGCCAAGAGACCGGGACAGTCTACGAGCAGTACTTC	CASSQETGTVYEQYF
TRBV5-1	few	TRBJ2-7	.	15	TGCGCCAGCACCCCTTATTCCGGGAACTCCTACGAGCAGTACTTC	CASTPYSGNSYEQYF
TRBV4-1	.	TRBJ2-1	.	18	TGCGCCAGCAGCCAAGATCCCAGGGAAGTTAGTGGTTACAATGAGCAGTTCTTC	CASSQDPREVSGYNEQFF
TRBV7-2	.	TRBJ1-5	.	13	TGTGCCAGCAGCCCCCTTGGTCTTCAGCCCCAGCATTTT	CASSPLGLQPQHF
TRBV7-2	.	TRBJ2-3	TRBD2	18	TGTGCCAGCAGCCTCCGGACTAGCGCGTTTCGGGGCACAGATACGCAGTATTTT	CASSLRTSAFRGTDTQYF
TRBV2	.	TRBJ2-7	.	10	TGTGCCAGCAGTGATTCCGAGCAGTACTTC	CASSDSEQYF
TRBV5-1	.	TRBJ2-7	TRBD1	15	TGCGCCAGCAGCTTGTCCACAGGGGAAGCCTACGAGCAGTACTTC	CASSLSTGEAYEQYF
TRBV27	.	TRBJ1-2	TRBD1	14	TGTGCCAGCAGTCCGAACAGGGGGAAAGGGGGCTACACCTTC	CASSPNRGKGGYTF
TRBV27	.	TRBJ2-4	.	14	TGTGCCAGCAGAGGTGTAGGGTCCAAAAACATTCAGTACTTC	CASRGVGSKNIQYF
TRBV6-6	.	TRBJ2-4	.	16	TGTGCCAGCAGTTACTTGGCAGGGCTAGCCAAAAACATTCAGTACTTC	CASSYLAGLAKNIQYF
TRBV20-1	few	TRBJ2-5	TRBD2	13	TGCAGTGCAAATGCGGGGGGCGGGAGGTCTCCGTACTTC	CSANAGGGRSPYF
TRBV7-2	.	TRBJ1-1	TRBD1	17	TGTGCCAGCTTCCCCTGGACAGGTCGTTTCTGGGGGTCTGAAGCTTTCTTT	CASFPWTGRFWGSEAFF
TRBV5-1	few	TRBJ2-5	.	15	TGCGCCAGCAGCCCGGGGGCCCCCAATCAAGAGACCCAGTACTTC	CASSPGAPNQETQYF
TRBV10-3	.	TRBJ2-5	.	13	TGTGCCATCAGTGGCAGGCAACAAGAGACCCAGTACTTC	CAISGRQQETQYF
TRBV25-1	.	TRBJ2-1	.	15	TGTGCCAGCAGTGAAGATGACGGGAGTCGAATTGAGCAGTTCTTC	CASSEDDGSRIEQFF